Listed here is a single TCR beta chain. There are a few counts of this clonotype. Its antigen specificity is not known. Within one base of it there is no much larger clone, and no base qualities were kept. The germline V gene encodes CDR1 SNHLY and CDR2 FYNNEI. There are 15 amino acids in the CDR3, from cysteine to phenylalanine inclusive. Of the read, only the CDR3 DNA is kept; its 45 bases are in frame from base 1. V ends up 0 bases short and J 4 bases short, with an unmatched junction base count of 2. All donors were healthy Caucasians. Three pairs of female monozygotic twins, all aged roughly 18 to 29 years, were included in the twin cohort. The RNA used for TCR libraries was isolated from peripheral blood mononuclear cells. The library was obtained by 5' RACE. The instrument was an Illumina HiSeq 2000. A universal primer binding site was added through template switching, and the final cDNA carried a unique molecular identifier so that TCR cDNA molecules could be counted accurately. Specific primers in the conserved constant-segment region were used to synthesize first-strand cDNA for the TCR alpha and beta chains. To control for contamination, each cDNA library was double barcoded with a SMART-Mk sample barcode plus Illumina barcodes. TruSeq adapter sequences and Illumina sample barcodes were added in two successive PCR steps. The Illumina HiSeq platform was used with custom primers to sequence TCR alpha and beta cDNA libraries. In the authors' own workflow: MiGEC was used to process raw reads and extract unique molecular identifiers, and MiXCR was used to find CDR3 positions. For each individual, recombination models were inferred using an EM algorithm with the repgenHMM and IGoR tools. Shared clonotypes were analyzed with the tcR package in R, and sharing was normalized by the product of cloneset sizes. To study raw recombination without the effects of thymic and clonal selection, out-of-frame nonproductive sequences were analyzed. TCRdb itself trimmed the public reads at Q25 with fastp, ran MiXCR and retained productive beta chains. Under each unique CDR3 protein, matching rows form one entry showing the most common genes and DNA. TCRdb, rather than the study authors, made the V and J calls. This sample gives under 900,000 distinct CDR3 sequences in total; 9% to 15% of them show up just once. About 1.5% of the sample lies in the top ten.

This entry is derived from a study of identical twins (TCRdb year 2016). Some background on the complete study: To test whether fetal clonotypes persist, this study deep-sequenced TCR alpha and beta repertoires from monozygotic twins, from unrelated adults of various ages, and from cord blood. To rule out contamination, replicate twin experiments were performed at different times with different library preparation protocols. General findings and caveats noted by the study authors: Compared with coincidental sharing between unrelated individuals, out-of-frame TCR alpha sequences shared between twins had an excess of sequences with low generation probability. In monozygotic twins, out-of-frame TCR alpha sharing was systematically underestimated by recombination models, although the models agreed with sharing between unrelated individuals. Fewer insertions were carried by abundant cord blood beta clonotypes; a weaker similar trend was observed in young adult naive repertoires, while no such trend was observed in memory repertoires. Zero-insertion analyses could be partly confounded by invariant T cells such as MAIT and iNKT, though diverse VJ usage argued against such confounding for most clonotypes. Because the same donors could not be followed over many years, the conclusions relied on cross-sectional statistical analysis. The excess sharing between twins in beta out-of-frame sequences was weaker because fewer shared sequences reduced the signal-to-noise ratio.

These data are also associated with another study on yellow fever vaccine responses in identical twins. The second study's authors report: The T cell response to vaccination in identical twins was reported by the authors to appear partly convergent and partly personalized. In identical twins, the study followed T cell clones that responded to the vaccine with precision.

This sequence uses TRBV2 and TRBJ2-1; TRBD2 aligns with 8 central bases. The TCR was taken from a woman between 18 and 30 years old in good health. Source material: PBMCs. The nucleotide sequence reads TGTGCCAGCAGTGAAGCACTAGCGGCGTACAATGAGCAGTTCTTC. The encoded protein is CASSEALAAYNEQFF. The CDR3, completed at both ends by the reference TRBV2 and TRBJ2-1 genes, gives the full variable domain EPEVTQTPSHQVTQMGQEVILRCVPISNHLYFYWYRQILGQKVEFLVSFYNNEISEKSEIFDDQFSVERPDGSNFTLKIRSTKLEDSAMYFCASSEALAAYNEQFFGPGTRLTVL.